The rows below give T cell receptor beta chains drawn from one sample of a study of T cells in Graves' hyperthyroidism and ophthalmopathy. TCRdb reprocessed the multiplex PCR reads via MiXCR and lists one record per CDR3 protein. This sample has roughly 660,000 distinct CDR3 sequences, with 15% to 20% found just once. The sequencing input was blood. These receptors all stem from a man between 50 and 59 years old with Graves' hyperthyroidism. Each CDR3 is given with its conserved first and last residue. Expanded clones get a size class; other rows say once, few or many, or leave the size out.

V	J	size	CDR3
TRBV30	TRBJ2-3	few	CAWSKGETWTSGRADTQYF
TRBV12-3/TRBV12-4	TRBJ2-2	many	CASSLWVGGRSGELFF
TRBV20-1	TRBJ2-7	few	CSARKGQGANYEQYF
TRBV11-1	TRBJ1-6	many	CASSDTRSSYNSPLHF
TRBV10-3	TRBJ2-3	NA	CAISELWTSGSTDTQYF
TRBV7-9	TRBJ2-5	many	CASSFPGAQETQYF
TRBV24-1	TRBJ2-3	many	CATSDFVGGSLTDTQYF
TRBV6-1	TRBJ2-7	NA	CASSISGTGSAYEQYF
TRBV3-1	TRBJ2-1	many	CASSQGPDPSSYNEQFF
TRBV10-3	TRBJ2-7	NA	CARRGSSESYEQYF
TRBV30	TRBJ2-3	few	CAWSVLPGRGTDTQYF
TRBV18	TRBJ2-3	few	CASSPVTPTSGRSDTQYF
TRBV18	TRBJ1-4	many	CASSPPMREKLFF